The 11 T cell receptor beta chains listed next were all sequenced from one sample in a study of T-cell memory formation after mild COVID-19. TCRdb processed the 5' RACE reads anew with MiXCR; each CDR3 protein has one entry. The repertoire holds about 260,000 distinct CDR3 sequences, approximately 16% seen once, with around a fifth in the top ten. Source material: PBMCs or a T cell subset sorted from them (not recorded which). These receptors were collected from a man aged 18 to 30 who had mild COVID-19 (a few samples of this study predate the infection). Cell type and time point are not known.

This clonotype was seen a handful of times. The CDR3 nucleotides read TGTGCCACCAGCAGAGGCAGCCGGACCCAGTACTTC. This gives the protein CATSRGSRTQYF. The rearrangement uses TRBV15 and TRBJ2-5; unclear D gene. V lost 1 base to trimming and J lost 7 bases, with 7 bases between them. Germline values: CDR1 LNHNV, CDR2 YYDKDF (reference sequence). This CDR3 has 12 residues.

The chain links TRBV6-2 or TRBV6-3 to TRBJ1-4; D is ambiguous. From germline, CDR1 is MNHEY and CDR2 SVGEGT. The V gene lost 0 bases and the J gene lost 8 bases, with 7 bases spanning the gap. The CDR3 runs to 13 residues. The CDR3 bases are TGTGCCAGCAGTTACTCGACCTGGGAAAAACTGTTTTTT. Protein sequence: CASSYSTWEKLFF.

The chain links TRBV29-1 to TRBJ1-2; D uncertain. This CDR3 contains 13 residues. Per the germline V gene, CDR1 is SQVTM and CDR2 is ANQGSEA. The germline V and J ends were trimmed by 3 bases and 2 bases, with 10 bases remaining between them. In nucleotides, the CDR3 is TGCAGCGTTGATAGGACGGGGAACTATGGCTACACCTTC. Its translation is CSVDRTGNYGYTF.

This chain uses TRBV9 with TRBJ2-6; no clear D gene. Germline CDR1 SGDLS, CDR2 YYNGEE. This CDR3 region has 14 residues. V was pared by 0 bases and J by 2 bases, with 3 bases between. As DNA, the CDR3 is TGTGCCAGCAGCGTAGGTCCTGGGGCCAACGTCCTGACTTTC. Amino acid sequence: CASSVGPGANVLTF.

This clonotype showed up many times. The J gene is TRBJ1-1, the V gene TRBV3-1, with D hard to call. Germline assignment: CDR1 LGHDT and CDR2 YNNKEL (reference sequence). Trimming shortened V by 2 bases and J by 7 bases, and 5 bases separated the two germline ends. This CDR3 region has 11 residues. CDR3 sequence reads: CASSQRSEAFF. CDR3 nucleotide sequence: TGTGCCAGCAGCCAAAGGAGTGAAGCTTTCTTT.

The rearrangement joins TRBV10-3 to TRBJ2-7, with TRBD1 as a possible D gene (5 bases). CDR1 and CDR2 (germline): ENHRY, SYGVKD. Between the trimmed V and J ends, which lost 2 bases and 3 bases, there was a span of 8 bases. There are 13 residues in the CDR3. This CDR3 is CAISEVRVYEQYF. CDR3 DNA sequence: TGTGCCATCAGTGAGGTCAGGGTCTACGAGCAGTACTTC.

This clonotype was found a few times. This sequence joins TRBV5-1 and TRBJ2-7, with D possibly matching TRBD1 (6 bases). V was shortened by 0 bases and J by 7 bases, with 17 bases between the two germline ends. CDR3 size: 15 residues. Germline CDR1 is SGHRS and CDR2 is YFSETQ. The CDR3 sequence is CASSLGGTTSGEQYF. In nucleotides, the CDR3 is TGCGCCAGCAGCTTGGGTGGGACAACCTCTGGGGAGCAGTACTTC. The full variable domain, with the rest looked up from reference TRBV5-1 and TRBJ2-7, is KAGVTQTPRYLIKTRGQQVTLSCSPISGHRSVSWYQQTPGQGLQFLFEYFSETQRNKGNFPGRFSGRQFSNSRSEMNVSTLELGDSALYLCASSLGGTTSGEQYFGPGTRLTVT.

This clonotype has just a few counts. The chain carries TRBV30 and TRBJ2-1; D not certain. V was trimmed by 2 bases and J by 7 bases, leaving 6 bases between them. This CDR3 comprises 11 residues. The germline gives CDR1 GTSNPN, CDR2 SVGIG (reference sequence). The CDR3 nucleotides read TGTGCCTGGAGTAAAGTGAATGAGCAGTTCTTC. Translated, it gives CAWSKVNEQFF. The full variable domain, in which reference TRBV30 and TRBJ2-1 provide the parts outside the CDR3, is SQTIHQWPATLVQPVGSPLSLECTVEGTSNPNLYWYRQAAGRGLQLLFYSVGIGQISSEVPQNLSASRPQDRQFILSSKKLLLSDSGFYLCAWSKVNEQFFGPGTRLTVL.

This clonotype came up once. The V gene is TRBV6-5, the J gene TRBJ2-7, with TRBD1 as a possible D gene (6 bases). Trimming removed 6 bases from V and 8 bases from J, with 17 bases in between. CDR1 MNHEY and CDR2 SVGAGI come from the germline V gene. CDR3 size: 13 residues. CDR3 residues: CASSPSLGGKQYV. CDR3 nucleotide sequence: TGTGCCAGCAGCCCTAGTCTAGGGGGTAAGCAGTACGTC.

This chain uses TRBV9 with TRBJ1-1, with D maybe TRBD1 (5 bases). This CDR3 is built from 14 residues. Trimming removed 2 bases at V and 1 base at J, with 9 bases between. Germline V gives CDR1 SGDLS, CDR2 YYNGEE. The CDR3 region is CASSVGDENTEAFF. CDR3 bases: TGTGCCAGCAGCGTTGGGGACGAGAACACTGAAGCTTTCTTT.

The genes are TRBV5-8 and TRBJ1-2; TRBD1 matches 8 bases. Germline CDR1 SGHTS, CDR2 YDEGEE. Unmatched junction bases numbered 6, after V lost 3 bases and J lost 2 bases. The CDR3 length is 15 residues. CDR3 in DNA: TGTGCCAGCAGCTGGGGGGACAGGCCAAACTATGGCTACACCTTC. Amino acids: CASSWGDRPNYGYTF. Together with reference TRBV5-8 and TRBJ1-2, the CDR3 gives the full variable domain: EAGVTQSPTHLIKTRGQQATLRCSPISGHTSVYWYQQALGLGLQFLLWYDEGEERNRGNFPPRFSGRQFPNYSSELNVNALELEDSALYLCASSWGDRPNYGYTFGSGTRLTVV.